This T cell receptor (delta chain) was obtained from a study of gamma-delta chains in newborns, infants, children. Whole-study context: Innate gammadelta T cells reportedly expand polyclonally right after birth, driven by microbial exposure, per the title.

Germline values: CDR1 TVYSNPD, CDR2 GDNSRS (reference sequence). There are 17 residues in the CDR3. TCRdb re-called clones from the reads via CATT. This table has 4,700 or so delta-chain clones, approximately 3% appearing once. This clone was observed a handful of times. A much larger clone lies one base from this, so it may be a read error. Different DNA sequences within this sample yield the same CDR3. This clonotype originated in a child who was a newborn, infant or young child, either healthy, febrile or measles-vaccinated (not recorded which). The genes are TRDV3 and TRDJ2, with 10 positions matching TRDD3. The sequencing input was blood. CDR3 amino acids: CAKKGTGGFPLTAQLFF. In DNA, the CDR3 is TGTGCAAAAAAGGGTACTGGGGGATTCCCTTTGACAGCACAACTCTTCTTT.